A single sample is the source of the 7 T cell receptor beta chains below, sequenced in a study of T cell repertoires in cytomegalovirus infection. TCRdb re-derived calls from the reads in MiXCR, one entry per CDR3 protein. The data show 650,000 to 850,000 distinct CDR3 sequences, with about 28% seen just once and about an eighth held by the top ten. No antigen has been assigned to these receptors. This sample comprised cultured CD8+ T cells from PBMCs, obtained from culture after CMV antigen stimulation. The receptors derive from a human donor in good health (CMV status not recorded). Some clones in this sample may be carry-over from other donors' samples.

CDR3 nucleotides: TGCGCCAGCAGTGAGTCAGCGGGGGGTATATCGACGTTCCAGTACTTC. Translating it yields CASSESAGGISTFQYF. V and J are TRBV10-2 and TRBJ2-5; TRBD2 aligns across 9 bases. V lost 0 bases to trimming and J lost 10 bases; unmatched junction nucleotides: 12. This CDR3 comprises 16 residues. Germline V CDR1 and CDR2: WSHSY, SAAADI.

This clonotype was picked up a small number of times. The chain links TRBV4-1 to TRBJ1-1; 9 bases line up with TRBD1. Per the germline V gene, CDR1 is MGHRA and CDR2 is YSYEKL. The V gene end was trimmed by 6 bases and the J gene end by 1 base; junction bases not matched to a gene: 12. CDR3 length equals 17 residues. The CDR3 DNA reads as TGCGCCAGCAGAGACGCCCTAGGACAGGGGACGAACACTGAAGCTTTCTTT. This codes for CASRDALGQGTNTEAFF.

The chain combines TRBV6-1 with TRBJ2-7; D is ambiguous. The CDR3 has 13 amino acids. CDR1 is MNHNS, CDR2 SASEGT, per germline. V was pared by 1 base and J by 3 bases, with 7 bases between. CDR3 nucleotide sequence: TGTGCCAGCAGTGAAGGGCAGCTCTACGAGCAGTACGTC. Encoded protein: CASSEGQLYEQYV.

The V gene is TRBV6-5, the J gene TRBJ2-7; D is undetermined. The germline V gene encodes CDR1 MNHEY and CDR2 SVGAGI. V dropped 7 bases and J dropped 0 bases, with 13 bases sitting between them. The CDR3 runs 14 residues. The chain's CDR3 is CASTPQLSSYEQYF. In DNA, the CDR3 is TGTGCCAGCACCCCCCAGTTGAGCTCCTACGAGCAGTACTTC.

A few counts support this clonotype. In DNA form, the CDR3 reads TGTGCCAGCAGCGTAGGTACAGCTAGCTCCTACGAGCAGTACTTC. This sequence encodes CASSVGTASSYEQYF. The rearrangement links TRBV9 to TRBJ2-7; no reliable D call. Germline CDR1 and CDR2: SGDLS and YYNGEE. Trimming stripped 0 bases from V and 0 bases from J, with 10 bases between. The CDR3 is 15 amino acids.

This sequence joins TRBV14 and TRBJ2-7, with TRBD2 as a possible D gene (5 bases). CDR1 SGHDN and CDR2 FVKESK come from the germline V gene. CDR3 length: 13 amino acids. Trimming stripped 4 bases from V and 6 bases from J, with 13 bases between. The CDR3 nucleotides are TGTGCCAGCAGCCCCGGAGGAAAGGTCGAGCAGTACTTC. Amino acid sequence: CASSPGGKVEQYF. Complete variable domain (other parts from reference TRBV14 and TRBJ2-7): EAGVTQFPSHSVIEKGQTVTLRCDPISGHDNLYWYRRVMGKEIKFLLHFVKESKQDESGMPNNRFLAERTGGTYSTLKVQPAELEDSGVYFCASSPGGKVEQYFGPGTRLTVT.

This clonotype was seen only a few times. V usage is TRBV27 and J usage is TRBJ2-1; 14 positions match TRBD2. CDR1 is MNHEY, CDR2 SMNVEV, per germline (reference sequence). This CDR3 contains 19 residues. V lost 10 bases and J lost 3; bases outside the gene matches: 17. CDR3 nucleotide sequence: TGTGCCACCTCGGGAGCCGGGACTAGCGGGGGAAAAAGCTACAATGAGCAGTTCTTC. This encodes CATSGAGTSGGKSYNEQFF.